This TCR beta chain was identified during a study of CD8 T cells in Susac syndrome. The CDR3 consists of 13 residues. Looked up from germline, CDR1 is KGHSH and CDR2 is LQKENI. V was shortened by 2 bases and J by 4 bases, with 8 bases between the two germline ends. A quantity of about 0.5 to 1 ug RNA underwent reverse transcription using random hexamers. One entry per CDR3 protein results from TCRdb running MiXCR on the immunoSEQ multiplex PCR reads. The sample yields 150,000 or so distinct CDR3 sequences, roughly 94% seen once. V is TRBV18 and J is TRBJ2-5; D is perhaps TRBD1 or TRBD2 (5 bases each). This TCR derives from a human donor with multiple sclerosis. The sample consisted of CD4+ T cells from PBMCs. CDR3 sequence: CASSPGGPETQYF. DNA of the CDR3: TGTGCCAGCTCACCAGGGGGTCCAGAGACCCAGTACTTC.